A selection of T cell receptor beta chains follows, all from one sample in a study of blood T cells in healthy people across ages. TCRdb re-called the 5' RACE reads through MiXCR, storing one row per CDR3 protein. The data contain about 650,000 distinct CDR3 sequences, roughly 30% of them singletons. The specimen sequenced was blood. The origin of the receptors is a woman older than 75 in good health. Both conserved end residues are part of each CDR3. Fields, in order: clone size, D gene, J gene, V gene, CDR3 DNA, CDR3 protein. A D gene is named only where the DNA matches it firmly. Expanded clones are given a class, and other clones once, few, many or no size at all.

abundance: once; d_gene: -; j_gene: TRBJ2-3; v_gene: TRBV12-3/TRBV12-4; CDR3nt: TGTGCCAGCAGTTTACGGAGAGTGAGGGGGGGGACGCAGTATTTT; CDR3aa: CASSLRRVRGGTQYF
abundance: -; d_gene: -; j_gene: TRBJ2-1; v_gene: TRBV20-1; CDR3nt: TGCAGTGTTGGGCGGGTGGCCTCCTACAATGAGCAGTTCTTC; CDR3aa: CSVGRVASYNEQFF
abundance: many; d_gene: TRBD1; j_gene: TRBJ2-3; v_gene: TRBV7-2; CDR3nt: TGTGCCAGCGGAGAGACAGGGATCTTGACAGATACGCAGTATTTT; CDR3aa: CASGETGILTDTQYF
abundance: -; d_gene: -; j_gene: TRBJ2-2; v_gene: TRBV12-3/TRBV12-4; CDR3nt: TGTGCCACAAGAAAGGGTGAAGACACCGGGGAGCTGTTTTTT; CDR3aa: CATRKGEDTGELFF
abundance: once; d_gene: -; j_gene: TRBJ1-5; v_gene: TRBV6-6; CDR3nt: TGTGCCAGCAGTTACTCGGGAAGACTTAATCAGCCCCAGCATTTT; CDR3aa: CASSYSGRLNQPQHF
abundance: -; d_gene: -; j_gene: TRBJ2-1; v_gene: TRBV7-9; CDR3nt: TGTTCCAGCAGCCCACCGGGACCTCACAATGAGCAGTTCTTC; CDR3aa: CSSSPPGPHNEQFF
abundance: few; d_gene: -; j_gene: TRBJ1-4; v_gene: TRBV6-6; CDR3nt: TGTGCCAGCAGTTACGAAGGGGGTTATAATGAAAAACTGTTTTTT; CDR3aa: CASSYEGGYNEKLFF
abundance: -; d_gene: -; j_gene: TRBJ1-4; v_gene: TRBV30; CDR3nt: TGTGCCTGGAGCGTCGGACGGGGGCGAAGTGAAAAACTGTTTTTT; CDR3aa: CAWSVGRGRSEKLFF
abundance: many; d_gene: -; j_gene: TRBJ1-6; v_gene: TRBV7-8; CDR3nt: TGTGCCAGCAGCTTAGCGCGACCGGGGAGCTCCTATAATTCACCCCTCCACTTT; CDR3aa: CASSLARPGSSYNSPLHF
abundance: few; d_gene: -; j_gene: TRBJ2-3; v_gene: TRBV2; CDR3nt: TGTGCCAGCACCCGGGCCTTCTCAGATACGCAGTATTTT; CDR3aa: CASTRAFSDTQYF
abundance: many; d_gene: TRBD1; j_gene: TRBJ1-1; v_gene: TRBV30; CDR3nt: TGTGCCTGGAGGGGGAAACAGGGGCGCAGCACTGAAGCTTTCTTT; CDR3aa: CAWRGKQGRSTEAFF
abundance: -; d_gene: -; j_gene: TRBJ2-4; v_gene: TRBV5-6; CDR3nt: TGTGCCAGCAGCTTGTGGGGGCGCGGGGACATTCAGTACTTC; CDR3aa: CASSLWGRGDIQYF
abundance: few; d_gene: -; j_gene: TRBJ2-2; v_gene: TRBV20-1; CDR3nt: TGCAGTGCTAGAGATGGGGAGTCCAAAAACACCGGGGAGCTGTTTTTT; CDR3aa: CSARDGESKNTGELFF
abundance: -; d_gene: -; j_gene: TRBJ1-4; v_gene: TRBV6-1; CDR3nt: TGTGCCAGCAGTGAAAGGAATTTTCACGAAAAACGGTTTTTT; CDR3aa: CASSERNFHEKRFF
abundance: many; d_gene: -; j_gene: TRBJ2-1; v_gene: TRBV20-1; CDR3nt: TGCAGTGCTAGAGCCCTCTACAATGAGCAGTTCTTC; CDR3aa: CSARALYNEQFF
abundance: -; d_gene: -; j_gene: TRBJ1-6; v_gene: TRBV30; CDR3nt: TGTGCCTGGCGGCGCGAGGGGCGCGCCCACTTT; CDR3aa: CAWRREGRAHF
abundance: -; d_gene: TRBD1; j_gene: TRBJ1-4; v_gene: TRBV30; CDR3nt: TGTGCCTGCGGACAGGGGGCGGTTGAAAAACTGTTTTTT; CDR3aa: CACGQGAVEKLFF
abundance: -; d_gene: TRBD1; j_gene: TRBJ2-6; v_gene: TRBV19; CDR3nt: TGTGCCAGTAGTTCGACTGACAGGGTGGAGGCCAACGTCCTGACTTTC; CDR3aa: CASSSTDRVEANVLTF
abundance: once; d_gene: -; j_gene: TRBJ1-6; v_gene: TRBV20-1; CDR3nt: TGCAGTGCATATTCTGCACTCGGGCCACCCCTCCACTTT; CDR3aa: CSAYSALGPPLHF
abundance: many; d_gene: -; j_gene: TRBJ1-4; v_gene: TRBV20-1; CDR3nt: TGCAGTGTCCCCGGACATGAAAAACTGTTTTTT; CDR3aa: CSVPGHEKLFF
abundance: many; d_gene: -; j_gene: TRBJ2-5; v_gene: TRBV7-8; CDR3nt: TGTGCCAGCAGCCCAGGCCCTGGACGGGCGGGAGAGACCCAGTACTTC; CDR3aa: CASSPGPGRAGETQYF
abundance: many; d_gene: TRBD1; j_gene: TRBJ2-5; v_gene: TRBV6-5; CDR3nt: TGTGCCAGCAGTTACTCGAACAGGGGTTTCGAGACCCAGTACTTC; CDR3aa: CASSYSNRGFETQYF
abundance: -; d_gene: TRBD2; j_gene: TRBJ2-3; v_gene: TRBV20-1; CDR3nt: TGCAGTGGGGGCCGGGCGGGGGAAACAGATACGCAGTATTTT; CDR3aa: CSGGRAGETDTQYF
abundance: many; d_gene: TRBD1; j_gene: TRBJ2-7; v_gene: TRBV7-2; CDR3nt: TGTGCCAGCAGGACGGACAGGGCCACCTACGAGCAGTACTTC; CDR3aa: CASRTDRATYEQYF
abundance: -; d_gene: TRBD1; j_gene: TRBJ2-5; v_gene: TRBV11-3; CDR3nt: TGTGCCAGCAGCTTAAACAGGGGTACGAAGACCCAGTACTTC; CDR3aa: CASSLNRGTKTQYF
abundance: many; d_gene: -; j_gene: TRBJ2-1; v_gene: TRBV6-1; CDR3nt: TGTGCCAGCAGTTATTTGGGGAACAATGAGCAGTTCTTC; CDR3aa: CASSYLGNNEQFF
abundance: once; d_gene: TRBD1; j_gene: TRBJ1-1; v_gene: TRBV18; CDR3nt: TGTGCCAGCTCAAAAACTCTGGGACAGCTGAACACTGAAGCTTTCTTT; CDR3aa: CASSKTLGQLNTEAFF
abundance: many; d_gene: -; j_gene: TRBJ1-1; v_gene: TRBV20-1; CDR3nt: TGCAGTGCCCTAAAAGGGGTGAACACTGAAGCTTTCTTT; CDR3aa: CSALKGVNTEAFF
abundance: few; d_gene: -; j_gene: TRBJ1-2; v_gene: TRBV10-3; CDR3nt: TGTGCCATCAGTGGAGGGGGATACCGCGATGGCTACACCTTC; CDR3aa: CAISGGGYRDGYTF
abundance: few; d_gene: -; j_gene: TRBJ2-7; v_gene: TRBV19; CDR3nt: TGTGCCAGTAGTATATGGCAGAGCTACGAGCAGTACTTC; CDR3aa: CASSIWQSYEQYF
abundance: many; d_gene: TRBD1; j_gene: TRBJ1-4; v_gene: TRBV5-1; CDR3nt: TGCGCCAGCAGCTTGGGGGACAGGATTTCAACTAATGAAAAACTGTTTTTT; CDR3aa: CASSLGDRISTNEKLFF
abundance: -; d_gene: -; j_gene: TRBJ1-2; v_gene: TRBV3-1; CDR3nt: TGTGCCAGCAGCCAAGATACGGCAGGTCATATCTATGGCTACACCTTC; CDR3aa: CASSQDTAGHIYGYTF
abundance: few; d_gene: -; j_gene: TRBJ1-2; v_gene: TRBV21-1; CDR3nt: TGTGCCAGCGAGGAGGGAAGGGCGCGGGGCTACACCTTC; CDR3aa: CASEEGRARGYTF
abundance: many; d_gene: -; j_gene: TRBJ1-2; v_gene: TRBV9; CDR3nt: TGTGCCAGCAGCGTAGTAGGGAGGGACAGCTACACCTTC; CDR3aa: CASSVVGRDSYTF
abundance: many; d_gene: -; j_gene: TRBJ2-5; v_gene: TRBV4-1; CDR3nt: TGCGCCAGCAGCCAAGATGCTGCCAGTCGGGAGACCCAGTACTTC; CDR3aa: CASSQDAASRETQYF
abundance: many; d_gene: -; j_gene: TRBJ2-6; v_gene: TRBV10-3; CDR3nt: TGTGCCATCAGTGAGGCCCCTGGGGGCGCTGGGGCCAACGTCCTGACTTTC; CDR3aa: CAISEAPGGAGANVLTF
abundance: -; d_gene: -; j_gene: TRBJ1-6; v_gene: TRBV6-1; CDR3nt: TGTGCCAGCAGTGAAAGAACAAATTCACCCCTCCACTTT; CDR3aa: CASSERTNSPLHF
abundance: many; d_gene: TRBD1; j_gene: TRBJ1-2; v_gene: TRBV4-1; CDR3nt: TGCGCCAGCAGCCACCTAAGACAGGGTGGAGGCTACACCTTC; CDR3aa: CASSHLRQGGGYTF
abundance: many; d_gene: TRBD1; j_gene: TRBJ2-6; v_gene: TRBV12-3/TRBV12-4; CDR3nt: TGTGCCAGCAGTCCCGGGACAGGGGTCGGGGCCAACGTCCTGACTTTC; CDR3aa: CASSPGTGVGANVLTF
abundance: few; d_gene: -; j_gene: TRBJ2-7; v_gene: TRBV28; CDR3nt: TGTGCCAGCAGACTGGCTTTGGGGGTAGCGTCCTCCGAGCAGTACTTC; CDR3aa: CASRLALGVASSEQYF
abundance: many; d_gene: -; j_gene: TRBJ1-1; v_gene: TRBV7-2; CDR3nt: TGTGCCAGCAGCTTAGCGTTGGTGAGGGACACTGAAGCTTTCTTT; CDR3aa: CASSLALVRDTEAFF
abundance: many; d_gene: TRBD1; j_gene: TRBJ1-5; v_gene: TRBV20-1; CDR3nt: TGCAGTTCCGGACAGGGCGGTCGGCCCCAGCATTTT; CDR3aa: CSSGQGGRPQHF
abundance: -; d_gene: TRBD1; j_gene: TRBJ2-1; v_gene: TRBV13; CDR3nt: TGTGCCAGCCAGACAGGGGAGCAGTTCTTC; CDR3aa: CASQTGEQFF
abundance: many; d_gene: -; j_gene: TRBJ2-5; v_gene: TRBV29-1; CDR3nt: TGCAGCGTTGAATCAGGAAGGGGGGGAGAGACCCAGTACTTC; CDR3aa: CSVESGRGGETQYF
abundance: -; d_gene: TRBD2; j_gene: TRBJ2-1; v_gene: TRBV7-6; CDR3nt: TGTGCCAGCAGCTTTAGCGGGGGGCCTCAGTTCTTC; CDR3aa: CASSFSGGPQFF
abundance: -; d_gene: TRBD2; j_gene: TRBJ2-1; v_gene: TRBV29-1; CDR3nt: TGCAGCGTAATAGCGGGAGGGCCTTTGGATGAGCAGTTCTTC; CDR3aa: CSVIAGGPLDEQFF
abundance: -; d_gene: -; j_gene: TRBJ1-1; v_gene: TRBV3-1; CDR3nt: TGTGCCAGCAGCCTCACGACAACCGGGTCGTCTGAAGCTTTCTTT; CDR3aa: CASSLTTTGSSEAFF
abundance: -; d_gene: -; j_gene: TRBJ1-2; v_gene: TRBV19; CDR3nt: TGTGCCAGTACCACAGGGAGCTATGGCTACACCTTC; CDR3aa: CASTTGSYGYTF
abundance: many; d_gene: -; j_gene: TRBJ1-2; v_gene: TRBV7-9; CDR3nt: TGTGCCAGCAGCTCCCTCTCTTTTTTGGCGGACTATGGCTACACCTTC; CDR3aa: CASSSLSFLADYGYTF
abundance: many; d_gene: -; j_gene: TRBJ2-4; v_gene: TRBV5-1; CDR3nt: TGCGCCAGCAGCTCGGGCCTTTCTTTAGCCAAAAACATTCAGTACTTC; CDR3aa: CASSSGLSLAKNIQYF
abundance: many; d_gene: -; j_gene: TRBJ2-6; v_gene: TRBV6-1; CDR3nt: TGTGCCAGCAGTGAACTGGGTCTGGAGACTGGGGCCAACGTCCTGACTTTC; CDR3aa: CASSELGLETGANVLTF
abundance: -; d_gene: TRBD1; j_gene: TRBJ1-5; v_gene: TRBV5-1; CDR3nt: TGCGCCAGCAGCGGGTCCGGGACAGGGTTCGTCCAGCCCCAGCATTTT; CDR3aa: CASSGSGTGFVQPQHF
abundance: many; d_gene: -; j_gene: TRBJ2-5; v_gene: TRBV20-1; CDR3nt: TGCAGTGCTAGAGATCGCAAGGGGGGGGGAAAACGACCCCGGGAGACCCAGTACTTC; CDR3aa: CSARDRKGGGKRPRETQYF